These 10 T cell receptor beta chains share one sample of origin, sequenced in a study of OX40 agonist ivuxolimab in advanced cancers. TCRdb keeps only in-frame clones here, not all; method: immunoSEQ multiplex PCR. The sample includes 96,000 or so clones, under 90% of them seen just once. The source material was CD4+ or CD8+ T cells sorted from blood, sampled in a trial of the OX40 agonist ivuxolimab. The receptors were gathered from an adult with an advanced solid tumor such as melanoma, head and neck, liver or kidney cancer.

The J gene is TRBJ2-6, the V gene TRBV5-1; D ambiguous. V lost 2 bases to trimming and J lost 0 bases, with 6 bases between them. CDR1 SGHRS and CDR2 YFSETQ come from the germline V gene. The CDR3 runs to 15 residues. The CDR3 here is CASSFHDSGANVLTF. In DNA, the CDR3 is TGCGCCAGCAGCTTCCATGACTCTGGGGCCAACGTCCTGACTTTC.

The V gene is TRBV5-1, the J gene TRBJ2-7; D call uncertain. This CDR3 has 14 amino acids. Trimming took 0 bases from V and 7 from J, leaving 14 bases between them. The V gene's germline CDR1 is SGHRS and CDR2 YFSETQ. The CDR3 region is CASSLDGRAGEQYF. DNA of the CDR3: TGCGCCAGCAGCTTGGACGGCCGGGCAGGAGAGCAGTACTTC.

This chain uses TRBV5-4 with TRBJ2-1; D may correspond to TRBD1 or TRBD2 (5 bases each). The CDR3 loop spans 15 amino acids. Germline CDR1 reads SGHNT; CDR2 reads YYREEE (reference sequence). Trimming stripped 4 bases from V and 5 bases from J, with 16 bases between. CDR3 protein: CASSVNWGPHNEQFF. CDR3 in DNA: TGTGCCAGCAGCGTTAATTGGGGACCTCACAATGAGCAGTTCTTC. The whole variable domain, remainder taken from reference TRBV5-4 and TRBJ2-1, is ETGVTQSPTHLIKTRGQQVTLRCSSQSGHNTVSWYQQALGQGPQFIFQYYREEENGRGNFPPRFSGLQFPNYSSELNVNALELDDSALYLCASSVNWGPHNEQFFGPGTRLTVL.

The chain links TRBV18 to TRBJ2-4, with TRBD1 matching over 8 bases. The length of the CDR3 is 14 residues. Germline CDR1 is KGHSH and CDR2 is LQKENI. With 5 bases clipped from V and 6 bases from J, the junction kept 6 bases outside the gene matches. CDR3 in amino acids: CASSSGGAGNIQYF. The CDR3 DNA sequence: TGTGCCAGCTCATCAGGGGGCGCAGGAAACATTCAGTACTTC.

The CDR3 nucleotides read TGCGCCAGCAGCCAAGAGTTGAGCTCTGGAAACACCATATATTTT. Its translation: CASSQELSSGNTIYF. The genes are TRBV4-1 and TRBJ1-3; unclear D gene. In germline, CDR1 is MGHRA, CDR2 YSYEKL. The CDR3 covers 15 residues. V was cut by 0 bases and J by 0 bases, with 6 bases left in between.

This clone was picked up one time. V usage is TRBV11-2 and J usage is TRBJ2-3; 7 bases agree with TRBD2. Unmatched junction bases numbered 8, after V lost 5 bases and J lost 0 bases. The CDR3 contains 16 residues. Germline CDR1 reads SGHAT; CDR2 reads FQNNGV. This CDR3 is CASSPRDYSSTDTQYF. CDR3 sequence (DNA): TGTGCCAGCAGCCCCAGGGACTACTCTAGCACAGATACGCAGTATTTT.

The chain carries TRBV5-1 and TRBJ2-7, with unresolved D. V gave up 4 bases and J gave up 3 bases, with 11 bases separating them. This CDR3 region has 13 residues. Germline V gene lookup returns CDR1 SGHRS and CDR2 YFSETQ. This chain's CDR3 is CASSPGDRYEQYF. The CDR3 DNA follows: TGCGCCAGCAGCCCCGGTGACCGCTACGAGCAGTACTTC.

This clone is a singleton in its sample. The J gene is TRBJ1-5, the V gene TRBV7-2; D is ambiguous. V was shortened by 1 base and J by 8 bases, with 12 bases between the two germline ends. Per the germline V gene, CDR1 is SGHTA and CDR2 is FQGNSA. The CDR3 contains 14 residues. CDR3 sequence reads: CASSLVVGMEPQHF. The CDR3 DNA reads TGTGCCAGCAGCTTAGTGGTGGGTATGGAGCCCCAGCATTTT. The variable domain in full, completed from reference TRBV7-2 and TRBJ1-5, reads GAGVSQSPSNKVTEKGKDVELRCDPISGHTALYWYRQSLGQGLEFLIYFQGNSAPDKSGLPSDRFSAERTGGSVSTLTIQRTQQEDSAVYLCASSLVVGMEPQHFGDGTRLSIL.

The gene calls are TRBV29-1 and TRBJ2-1; the D gene is possibly TRBD2 (5 bases). V dropped 3 bases and J dropped 9 bases, with 15 bases sitting between them. Germline assignment: CDR1 SQVTM and CDR2 ANQGSEA. The CDR3 has 13 amino acids. CDR3 nucleotide sequence: TGCAGCGTTGACGCTAACAAGGCGGGTGAGCAGTTCTTC. Amino acids: CSVDANKAGEQFF.

The gene calls are TRBV7-9 and TRBJ2-1; D not certain. V was cut by 5 bases and J by 0 bases, with 20 bases left in between. The CDR3 totals 18 residues. The V gene's germline CDR1 is SEHNR and CDR2 FQNEAQ (reference sequence). The CDR3 protein is CASSPRIGVTSSYNEQFF. The CDR3 DNA is TGTGCCAGCAGCCCTAGGATTGGCGTCACAAGCTCCTACAATGAGCAGTTCTTC.